The clone carrying this T cell receptor beta chain was observed at least ten times. With 6 bases clipped from V and 3 bases from J, the junction kept 2 bases outside the gene matches. CDR3 length: 12 residues. Germline CDR1 and CDR2: SNHLY and FYNNEI. The data belong to a study of regulatory T cells in long-lasting Graves disease. Building of the TCR beta libraries involved iRepertoire HTBI primers and Arm-PCR of CDR3 regions. TCRdb re-called the multiplex PCR reads through MiXCR, storing one row per CDR3 protein. The sample has hundreds of thousands of distinct CDR3 sequences, 16% seen once. Time point noted: newly diagnosed GD, antithyroid drugs for less than 3 months. From RNA extracted from PBMCs, the TCR library was made. These data also formed part of another study, on T cells in Graves' hyperthyroidism and ophthalmopathy. Turning to that study: It was considered stable Graves' hyperthyroidism when ophthalmopathy did not progress within 18 months.

The chain recombines TRBV2 with TRBJ2-7, with 7 bases aligning to TRBD1. This TCR was sampled from a young woman with Graves disease. Material: peripheral blood mononuclear cells (PBMCs), obtained at new diagnosis, from a patient treated with antithyroid drugs. CDR3 sequence reads: CASRGTVYEQYF. CDR3 sequence (DNA): TGTGCCAGCAGGGGGACAGTCTACGAGCAGTACTTC.